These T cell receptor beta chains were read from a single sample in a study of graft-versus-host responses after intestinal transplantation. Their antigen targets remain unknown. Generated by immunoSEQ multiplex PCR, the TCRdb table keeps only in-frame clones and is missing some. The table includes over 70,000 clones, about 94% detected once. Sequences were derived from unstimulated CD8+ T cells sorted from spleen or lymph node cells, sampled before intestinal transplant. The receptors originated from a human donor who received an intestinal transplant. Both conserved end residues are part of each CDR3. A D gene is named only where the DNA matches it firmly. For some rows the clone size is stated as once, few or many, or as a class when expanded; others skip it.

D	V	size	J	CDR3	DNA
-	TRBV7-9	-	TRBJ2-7	CASSLEGGTVYEQYF	TGTGCCAGCAGCTTAGAGGGGGGGACAGTCTACGAGCAGTACTTC
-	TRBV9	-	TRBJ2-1	CASSPIDQSSYNEQFF	TGTGCCAGCAGCCCAATAGACCAAAGCTCCTACAATGAGCAGTTCTTC
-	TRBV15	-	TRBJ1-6	CATSRDGGGGNSPLHF	TGTGCCACCAGCAGAGATGGGGGAGGGGGAAATTCACCCCTCCACTTT
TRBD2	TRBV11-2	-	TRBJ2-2	CASLGGRGDTGELFF	TGTGCCAGCCTTGGCGGGAGAGGTGACACCGGGGAGCTGTTTTTT
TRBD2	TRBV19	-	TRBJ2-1	CASSLLGLAGGLNEQFF	TGTGCCAGTAGTCTCCTCGGGTTAGCGGGAGGGCTTAATGAGCAGTTCTTC
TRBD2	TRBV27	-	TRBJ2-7	CASSFFAGEPEQYF	TGTGCCAGCAGTTTCTTTGCGGGAGAGCCCGAGCAGTACTTC
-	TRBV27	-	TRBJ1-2	CASSSLTGYGYGYTF	TGTGCCAGCAGTTCTCTTACAGGGTACGGCTATGGCTACACCTTC
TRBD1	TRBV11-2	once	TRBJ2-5	CASSLSWGQNGETQYF	TGTGCCAGCAGCTTATCCTGGGGACAGAATGGGGAGACCCAGTACTTC
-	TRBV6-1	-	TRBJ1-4	CASSDPGEGVSNEKLFF	TGTGCCAGCAGTGACCCAGGGGAGGGGGTTTCTAATGAAAAACTGTTTTTT
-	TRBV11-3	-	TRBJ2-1	CASSPILWVCYNEQFF	TGTGCCAGCAGCCCGATTTTGTGGGTGTGCTACAATGAGCAGTTCTTC
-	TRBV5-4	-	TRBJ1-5	CASSLGRDQPQHF	TGTGCCAGCAGCTTGGGCAGGGATCAGCCCCAGCATTTT
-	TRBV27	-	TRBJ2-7	CASSSFQGRQPYEQYF	TGTGCCAGCAGTTCATTTCAGGGGCGCCAACCCTACGAGCAGTACTTC
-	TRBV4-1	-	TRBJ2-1	CASSQETEYNEQFF	TGCGCCAGCAGCCAAGAGACCGAGTACAATGAGCAGTTCTTC
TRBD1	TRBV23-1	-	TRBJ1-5	CASNHYRDRGSQQGQPQHF	TGCGCCAGCAACCATTACCGAGACAGGGGCTCCCAACAGGGGCAGCCCCAGCATTTT